These 7 T cell receptor beta chains were all obtained from the same sample, sequenced in a study of cytomegalovirus exposure and HLA in healthy donors. Use of 60 Vbeta and 13 Jbeta primers characterized the PCR. Produced via immunoSEQ multiplex PCR; TCRdb's table is partial and in-frame only. The profile shows fewer than 200,000 clones, 9.5% of them singletons. The sequenced sample was PBMCs. The source of these receptors is a woman younger than 45 in good health and CMV-seropositive.

The gene calls are TRBV11-3 and TRBJ2-2, with 12 bases lining up with TRBD2. The CDR3 has 17 amino acids. Germline V gene lookup returns CDR1 SGHNT and CDR2 YENEEA. V gave up 0 bases and J gave up 5 bases; unmatched junction bases: 4. CDR3 nucleotides: TGTGCCAGCAGCTTAGAGACTAGCGGGAGAGGGACCGGGGAGCTGTTTTTT. This translates into CASSLETSGRGTGELFF.

This clone was counted only a few times. This chain links TRBV11-1 with TRBJ2-7; TRBD1 is a possible D gene (6 bases). Trimming shortened V by 6 bases and J by 1 base, and 22 bases separated the two germline ends. The CDR3 covers 17 residues. Germline V lookup: CDR1 SGHAT, CDR2 FQDESV (reference sequence). CDR3 residues: CASRPKMAIGQSYEQYF. CDR3 bases: TGTGCCAGCAGACCGAAGATGGCGATAGGACAGTCCTACGAGCAGTACTTC.

Only a few counts were recorded for this clone. In nucleotides, the CDR3 is TGTGCCTGGAGTAGGCGGGGCTCTAGCACAGATACGCAGTATTTT. Its translation is CAWSRRGSSTDTQYF. The V call is TRBV30, the J call TRBJ2-3; a weak D match, TRBD2 (6 bases). The germline gives CDR1 GTSNPN, CDR2 SVGIG (reference sequence). Between the trimmed V and J ends, which lost 2 bases and 0 bases, there was a span of 12 bases. This CDR3 has 15 residues.

The CDR3: CASSGRDRETQYF. As DNA, the CDR3 is TGTGCCAGCAGCGGGCGGGATCGAGAGACCCAGTACTTC. This chain links TRBV6-6 with TRBJ2-5, with a weak D call TRBD2 (6 bases). Trimming left V 6 bases short and J 4 bases short, with 12 bases between. Per the germline V gene, CDR1 is MNHNY and CDR2 is SVGAGI (reference sequence). This CDR3 contains 13 residues.

CDR3 protein: CASSPARVQGRYGYTF. Here the CDR3 DNA reads TGCGCCAGCAGCCCTGCAAGGGTTCAGGGGCGCTATGGCTACACCTTC. The chain is built from TRBV4-1 and TRBJ1-2; D may be TRBD1 (6 bases). Germline CDR1 reads MGHRA; CDR2 reads YSYEKL. V lost 4 bases and J 4 bases, leaving 19 bases between the germline ends. This CDR3 spans 16 amino acids.

This chain uses TRBV9 with TRBJ1-2, with a possible D match to TRBD1 (5 bases). Germline CDR1 reads SGDLS; CDR2 reads YYNGEE. This CDR3 region has 13 residues. V was clipped by 2 bases and J by 10 bases, with 15 bases between them. The CDR3 here is CASSVGGGAVYTF. CDR3 DNA sequence: TGTGCCAGCAGCGTCGGGGGTGGAGCGGTCTACACCTTC.

The V gene is TRBV11-2, the J gene TRBJ1-1; tentative D call: TRBD1 (5 bases). The germline V gene encodes CDR1 SGHAT and CDR2 FQNNGV. V was shortened by 4 bases and J by 7 bases, with 10 bases between the two germline ends. The CDR3 runs to 12 residues. CDR3 amino acids: CASSWGESEAFF. The CDR3 DNA is TGTGCCAGCAGCTGGGGGGAGAGTGAAGCTTTCTTT.